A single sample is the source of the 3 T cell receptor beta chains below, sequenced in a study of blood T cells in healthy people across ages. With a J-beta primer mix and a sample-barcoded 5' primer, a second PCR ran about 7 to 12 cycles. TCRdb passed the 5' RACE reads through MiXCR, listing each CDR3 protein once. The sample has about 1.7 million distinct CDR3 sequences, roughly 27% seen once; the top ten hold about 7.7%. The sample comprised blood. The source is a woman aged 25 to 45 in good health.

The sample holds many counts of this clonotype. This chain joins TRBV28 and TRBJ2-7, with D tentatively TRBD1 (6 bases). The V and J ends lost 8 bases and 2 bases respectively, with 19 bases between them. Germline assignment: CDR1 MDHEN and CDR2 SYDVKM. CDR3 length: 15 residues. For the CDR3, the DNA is TGTGCCAGCGGTAAGACAGGCTCCTCCACCTACGAGCAGTACTTC. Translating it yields CASGKTGSSTYEQYF.

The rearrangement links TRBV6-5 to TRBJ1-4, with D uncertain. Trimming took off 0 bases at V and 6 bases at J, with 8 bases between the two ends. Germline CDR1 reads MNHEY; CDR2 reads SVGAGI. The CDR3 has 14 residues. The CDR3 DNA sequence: TGTGCCAGCAGTTACTCCGGACGGCATGAAAAACTGTTTTTT. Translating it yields CASSYSGRHEKLFF.

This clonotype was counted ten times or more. The CDR3 spells CSVVGTYEQFF. The CDR3 nucleotides read TGCAGCGTTGTAGGGACGTATGAGCAGTTCTTC. This chain joins TRBV29-1 and TRBJ2-1, with D perhaps being TRBD1 or TRBD2 (5 bases each). This CDR3 contains 11 residues. The germline V gene encodes CDR1 SQVTM and CDR2 ANQGSEA. V lost 4 bases, J lost 8 bases, and 9 bases lay in between.